The rows below give T cell receptor beta chains drawn from one sample of a study of T cells in localized non-small cell lung cancer. TCRdb keeps only in-frame clones here, not all; method: immunoSEQ multiplex PCR. The sample consists of around 22,000 clones, approximately 88% of them appearing once. This specimen consisted of peripheral blood mononuclear cells, obtained before any cancer treatment. The receptors come from a woman aged 35 to 70 with stage III lung adenocarcinoma. CDR3s include the opening cysteine and the closing phenylalanine or tryptophan. The D gene is left open where the match is weak.

>TRBV6-6|TRBJ2-1|NA
CASSKQNSYNEQFF
>TRBV29-1|TRBJ2-7|TRBD1
CSVGTGEPYEQYF
>TRBV18|TRBJ2-1|NA
CASSASGTGSTSYNEQFF
>TRBV19|TRBJ1-1|NA
CASSISGYGTEAFF
>TRBV28|TRBJ2-2|NA
CASSRGRINTGELFF
>TRBV7-3|TRBJ2-7|NA
CASSLGGGLYEQYF
>TRBV5-8|NA|TRBD1
CASSLGQGPYEQYF
>TRBV6-6|TRBJ2-7|TRBD2
CASSSSGKTYEQYF
>TRBV7-9|TRBJ2-3|NA
CASSLYQGVAGTDTQYF
>TRBV6-5|TRBJ1-3|NA
CASSYSPQSSGNTIYF
>TRBV10-3|TRBJ2-5|NA
CAISGQGQETQYF
>TRBV5-4|TRBJ1-5|TRBD1
CASSSQGANQPQHF
>TRBV19|TRBJ1-5|TRBD1
CASSPDDRETSPEHF
>TRBV19|TRBJ2-5|NA
CASSSHLIWYF
>TRBV27|TRBJ2-3|NA
CASSLIGGRTDTQYF
>TRBV15|TRBJ2-5|NA
CATSRDFRETQYF
>TRBV9|TRBJ2-5|TRBD2
CASSVGRGLAGGFETQYF
>TRBV18|TRBJ1-2|NA
CASSPQGVEYGYTF
>TRBV7-2|TRBJ1-6|NA
CASSPGRTNSPLHF
>TRBV30|TRBJ1-5|NA
CAWSDGQTPLRPQHF
>TRBV20-1|TRBJ2-5|NA
CSEGAMETQYF
>TRBV19|TRBJ2-2|TRBD2
CASSYSGKVGELFF
>TRBV27|TRBJ1-1|TRBD1
CASSLRDRGPNTEAFF
>TRBV5-6|TRBJ2-1|NA
CASSLEDNEQFF
>TRBV9|TRBJ2-5|TRBD1
CASSGGQGPGEQYF
>TRBV5-1|TRBJ2-1|TRBD2
CASSPLGTSDNEQFF
>TRBV4-2|TRBJ2-7|NA
CASSQETGRSGYEQYF
>TRBV7-6|TRBJ2-5|NA
CASSLAPGRGETQYF
>TRBV19|TRBJ1-5|TRBD1
CASSNRGRNQPQHF
>TRBV11-2|TRBJ2-1|TRBD1
CASSTTNTGVDEQFF
>TRBV7-3|TRBJ2-3|NA
CASSPRGGTQYF
>TRBV10-3|TRBJ1-1|NA
CAISESSTEAFF
>TRBV10-3|TRBJ2-7|NA
CAISESSGEQYF